In its sample, the clone carrying this TCR beta chain was seen once. Its specificity is unknown. The data stem from a study of cytomegalovirus exposure and HLA in healthy donors. Per the germline V gene, CDR1 is SGHRS and CDR2 is YFSETQ. This CDR3 comprises 16 residues. V trimming: 0 bases; J trimming: 2 bases; junction bases outside the gene matches: 3. The primer mix had 60 Vbeta and 13 Jbeta primers. Sequencing used immunoSEQ multiplex PCR; TCRdb keeps in-frame clones, though not all of them. The sample lists approximately 75,000 clones; 74% were seen once. Study-level points and caveats: Some V segments (TRBV6-2 and TRBV6-3 among them) were excluded as indistinguishable.

This chain links TRBV5-1 with TRBJ2-1; the match to TRBD1 covers 9 bases. The specimen sequenced was PBMCs. The sequence derives from a woman aged 55-70 years in good health and CMV-seropositive. The CDR3 is CASSLAGQGTYNEQFF. CDR3 coding DNA: TGCGCCAGCAGCTTGGCGGGACAGGGAACCTACAATGAGCAGTTCTTC.